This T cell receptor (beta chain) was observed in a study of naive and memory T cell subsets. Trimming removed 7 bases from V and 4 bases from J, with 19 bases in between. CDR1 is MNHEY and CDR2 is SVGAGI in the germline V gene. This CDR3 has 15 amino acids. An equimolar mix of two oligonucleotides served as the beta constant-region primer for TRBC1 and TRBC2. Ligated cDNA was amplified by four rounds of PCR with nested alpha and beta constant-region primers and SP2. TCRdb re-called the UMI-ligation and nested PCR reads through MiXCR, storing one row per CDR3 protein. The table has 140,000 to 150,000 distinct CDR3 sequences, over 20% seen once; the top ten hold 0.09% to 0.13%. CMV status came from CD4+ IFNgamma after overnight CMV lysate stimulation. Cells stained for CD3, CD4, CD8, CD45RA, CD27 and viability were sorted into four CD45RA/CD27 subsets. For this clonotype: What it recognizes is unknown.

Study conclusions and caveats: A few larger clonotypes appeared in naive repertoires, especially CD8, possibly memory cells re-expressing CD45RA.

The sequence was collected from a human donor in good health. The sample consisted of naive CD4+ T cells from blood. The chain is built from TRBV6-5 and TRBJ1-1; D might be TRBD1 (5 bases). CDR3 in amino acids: CASINQGRRPTEAFF. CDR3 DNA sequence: TGTGCCAGCATCAACCAGGGACGGCGACCCACTGAAGCTTTCTTT.